This TCR beta chain was sequenced in a study of metastatic and nonmetastatic thyroid tumors. Across the study: Across blood and tumor or nodule tissue, repertoires from malignant and benign thyroid patients were compared with one another.

Original processing methods: Using the CDR3 differences seen across clinicopathological groups, the authors built a distant-metastasis classifier for papillary thyroid cancer, which was meant to discriminate distant-metastatic patients. TCRdb called clones again from the PCR reads with MiXCR. The V and J calls and clone size come from TCRdb's table, not from the authors' own analysis. The profile shows 15,000 to 20,000 clones, roughly 36% of them singletons. Germline V lookup: CDR1 SGHAT, CDR2 FQNNGV. This CDR3 has 16 amino acids. Trimming left V 4 bases short and J 2 bases short, with 15 bases between. Thyroid surgery had not been preceded by any treatment in any patient.

This TCR was recovered from a male donor with papillary thyroid cancer or a benign thyroid nodule (not recorded which). Some clones in this sample may be carry-over from other donors' samples. The chain employs TRBV11-2 and TRBJ2-1, with D possibly TRBD1 on 6 matching bases. The sample comprised tumor tissue. The CDR3 sequence: CASSWARDIAYNEQFF. CDR3 nucleotide sequence: TGTGCCAGCAGCTGGGCTAGGGACATCGCCTACAATGAGCAGTTCTTC.